Shown below are 7 T cell receptor beta chains from a single sample sequenced in a study of T cell repertoires in cytomegalovirus infection. A single record per CDR3 protein comes from TCRdb applying MiXCR to the reads. This table holds more than 400,000 distinct CDR3 sequences, more than 25% found once. The sequenced sample was PBMCs. These receptors were obtained from a human donor in good health (CMV status not recorded). Some clones in this sample may be carry-over from other donors' samples.

The sample holds many counts of this clonotype. The chain links TRBV7-2 to TRBJ2-5; D unclear. V dropped 5 bases and J dropped 0 bases, with 4 bases sitting between them. From germline, CDR1 is SGHTA and CDR2 FQGNSA. The CDR3 contains 12 residues. CDR3 DNA sequence: TGTGCCAGCAGCCATTACCAAGAGACCCAGTACTTC. As protein: CASSHYQETQYF.

This clonotype was seen repeatedly, ten times or more. This chain links TRBV7-2 with TRBJ2-3, with D maybe TRBD2 (6 bases). The length of the CDR3 is 14 residues. Trimming pared 1 base from V and 5 bases from J, leaving 10 bases between. Per the germline V gene, CDR1 is SGHTA and CDR2 is FQGNSA. The CDR3 reads CASSLVQGLDTQYF. CDR3 sequence (DNA): TGTGCCAGCAGCTTAGTTCAGGGACTAGATACGCAGTATTTT. Based on the CDR3 plus reference TRBV7-2 and TRBJ2-3, the full variable domain is GAGVSQSPSNKVTEKGKDVELRCDPISGHTALYWYRQSLGQGLEFLIYFQGNSAPDKSGLPSDRFSAERTGGSVSTLTIQRTQQEDSAVYLCASSLVQGLDTQYFGPGTRLTVL.

This clonotype was found a few times. The chain employs TRBV20-1 and TRBJ2-2, with 13 bases lining up with TRBD2. The CDR3 has 18 amino acids. The germline gives CDR1 DFQATT, CDR2 SNEGSKA (reference sequence). Germline trimming cut 6 bases from V and 1 base from J; bases unmatched to any gene: 11. DNA for the CDR3: TGCAGTGCCGCTTACCACGGGACTAGCGGGATGAACACCGGGGAGCTGTTTTTT. It codes for CSAAYHGTSGMNTGELFF.

This clonotype occurred a few times. The chain links TRBV5-4 to TRBJ1-1, with 8 positions matching TRBD1. Germline-derived CDR1 and CDR2 are SGHNT and YYREEE (reference sequence). The CDR3 sequence is 17 residues long. Germline trimming cut 0 bases from V and 0 bases from J; bases unmatched to any gene: 7. The CDR3 reads CASSLEGTGPMNTEAFF. The CDR3 DNA reads as TGTGCCAGCAGCTTGGAGGGGACAGGCCCTATGAACACTGAAGCTTTCTTT.

V gene TRBV12-3 or TRBV12-4 combines with J gene TRBJ1-1, with D possibly matching TRBD1 (5 bases). This CDR3 has 14 amino acids. Trimming shortened V by 1 base and J by 11 bases, and 17 bases separated the two germline ends. CDR3 in DNA: TGTGCCAGCAGTTTAGTTGGGGGATCGGTGAATGCTTTCTTT. As protein: CASSLVGGSVNAFF.

This clonotype occurred many times. The V and J genes are TRBV7-2 and TRBJ1-2, with 9 positions matching TRBD1. The CDR3 contains 15 residues. Per germline, CDR1 SGHTA and CDR2 FQGNSA. V was clipped by 5 bases and J by 6 bases; unmatched bases: 10. This chain's CDR3 is CASSASLQGANGYTF. The CDR3 DNA reads as TGTGCCAGCAGCGCCTCCCTACAGGGGGCAAATGGCTACACCTTC.

Here the CDR3 reads CASSQELAGGPETQYF. In DNA form, the CDR3 reads TGCGCCAGCAGCCAAGAACTAGCGGGAGGTCCTGAGACCCAGTACTTC. The rearrangement uses TRBV4-3 and TRBJ2-5; 12 nucleotides line up with TRBD2. CDR1 and CDR2 from the germline V gene are LGHNA and YSLEER. V lost 0 bases, J lost 5 bases, and 4 bases stayed unmatched. The CDR3 runs 16 residues.